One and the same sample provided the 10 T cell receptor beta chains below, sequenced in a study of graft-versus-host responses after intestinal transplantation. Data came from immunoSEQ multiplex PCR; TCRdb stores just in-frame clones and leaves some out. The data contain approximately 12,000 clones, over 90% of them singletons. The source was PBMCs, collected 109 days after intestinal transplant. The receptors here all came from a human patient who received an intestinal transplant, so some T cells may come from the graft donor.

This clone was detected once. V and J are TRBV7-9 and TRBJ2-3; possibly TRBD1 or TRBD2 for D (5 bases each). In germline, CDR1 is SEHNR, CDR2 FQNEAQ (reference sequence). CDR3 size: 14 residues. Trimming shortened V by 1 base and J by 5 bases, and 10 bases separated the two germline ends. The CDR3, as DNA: TGTGCCAGCAGCTTAGAAGGGACGAGAGATACGCAGTATTTT. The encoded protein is CASSLEGTRDTQYF.

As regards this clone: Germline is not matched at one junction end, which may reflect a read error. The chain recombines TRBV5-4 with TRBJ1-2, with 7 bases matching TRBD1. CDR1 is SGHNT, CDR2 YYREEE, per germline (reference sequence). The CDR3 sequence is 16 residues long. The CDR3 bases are TGTGCCAGCAACTTGGGGACAGACGCCGCTAACTATGGCTACACCTTC. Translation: CASNLGTDAANYGYTF.

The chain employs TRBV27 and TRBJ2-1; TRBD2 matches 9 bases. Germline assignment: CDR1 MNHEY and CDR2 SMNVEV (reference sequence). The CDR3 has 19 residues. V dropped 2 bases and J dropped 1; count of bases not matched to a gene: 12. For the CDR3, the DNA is TGTGCCAGCAGTTTAGTCGGACTAGCGTCGGTGTGGTCCTACAATGAGCAGTTCTTC. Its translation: CASSLVGLASVWSYNEQFF.

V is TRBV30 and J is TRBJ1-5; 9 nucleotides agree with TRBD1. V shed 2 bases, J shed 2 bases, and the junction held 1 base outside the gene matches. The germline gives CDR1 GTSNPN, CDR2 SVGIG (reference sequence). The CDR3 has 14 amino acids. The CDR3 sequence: CAWSWDRGNQPQHF. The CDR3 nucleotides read TGTGCCTGGAGTTGGGACAGGGGCAATCAGCCCCAGCATTTT.

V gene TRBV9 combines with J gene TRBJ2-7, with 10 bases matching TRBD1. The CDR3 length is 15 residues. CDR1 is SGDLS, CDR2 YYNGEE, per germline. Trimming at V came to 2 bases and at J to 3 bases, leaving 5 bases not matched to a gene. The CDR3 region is CASSVATGGYYEQYF. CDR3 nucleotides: TGTGCCAGCAGCGTGGCGACAGGGGGCTACTACGAGCAGTACTTC.

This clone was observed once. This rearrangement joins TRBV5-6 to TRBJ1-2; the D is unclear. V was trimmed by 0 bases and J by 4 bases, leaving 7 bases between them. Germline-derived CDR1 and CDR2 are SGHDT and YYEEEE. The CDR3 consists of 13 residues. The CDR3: CASSLEGSYGYTF. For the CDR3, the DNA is TGTGCCAGCAGCTTGGAGGGCTCCTATGGCTACACCTTC.

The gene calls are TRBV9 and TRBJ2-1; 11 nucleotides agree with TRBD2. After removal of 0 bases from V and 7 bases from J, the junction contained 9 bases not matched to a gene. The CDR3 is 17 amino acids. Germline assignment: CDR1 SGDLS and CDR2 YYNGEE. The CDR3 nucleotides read TGTGCCAGCAGCGTAGGGGATACTAGCGGGAGTAGGAATGAGCAGTTCTTC. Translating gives CASSVGDTSGSRNEQFF.

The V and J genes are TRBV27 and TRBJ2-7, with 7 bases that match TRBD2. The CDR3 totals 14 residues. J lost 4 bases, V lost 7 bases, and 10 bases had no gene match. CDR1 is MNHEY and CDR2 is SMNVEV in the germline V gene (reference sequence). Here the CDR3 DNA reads TGTGCCAGCAAGGAATTAGCGGGCGATTACGAGCAGTACTTC. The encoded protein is CASKELAGDYEQYF.

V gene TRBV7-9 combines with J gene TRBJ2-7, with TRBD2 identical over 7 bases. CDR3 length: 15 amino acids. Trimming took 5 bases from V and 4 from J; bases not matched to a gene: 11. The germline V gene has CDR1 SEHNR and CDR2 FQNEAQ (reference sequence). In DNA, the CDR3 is TGTGCCAGCAGCCCCTTCACGAGCGGGGATTACGAGCAGTACTTC. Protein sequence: CASSPFTSGDYEQYF.

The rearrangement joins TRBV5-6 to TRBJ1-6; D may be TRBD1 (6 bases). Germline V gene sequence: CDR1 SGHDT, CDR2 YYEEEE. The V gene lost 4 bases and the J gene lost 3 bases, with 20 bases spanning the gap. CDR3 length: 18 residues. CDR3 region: CASSRRDKWGYYNSPLHF. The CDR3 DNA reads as TGTGCCAGCAGCCGCCGGGACAAGTGGGGTTACTATAATTCACCCCTCCACTTT.